This T cell receptor beta chain was identified during a study of cytomegalovirus exposure and HLA in healthy donors listed by TCRdb under 2017. For the study in its entirety: An earlier analysis of some 600 of the donors reported about 260 Gb of sequence data and 117 million unique TCR beta sequences obtained from some 170 million T cells. An early release that covered around 590 HLA-typed donors contained 300 to 350 gigabases of sequencing data and about 93 million unique TCR sequences. Of the roughly 400 genotyped donors, about 84% fell in the genetic ancestry cluster associated with self-reported Caucasian donors. The study was designed to test whether signatures of past pathogen exposure could be identified by cataloging public T cell receptors. The study used immunosequencing to profile the T cell repertoires of hundreds of subjects and linked those repertoires to cytomegalovirus serostatus. In addition to the first cohort of roughly 670 subjects, a separate validation cohort of 120 different subjects was used. High-throughput TCR immunosequencing, statistical association of individual TCRs with disease status, and machine learning were combined to predict cytomegalovirus infection status. A later analysis re-analyzed previously published TCR beta repertoires from approximately 700 donors and added high-resolution HLA genotyping to study TCR occurrence patterns. Rather than using new phenotypic data, the later analysis identified candidate immune exposures from TCR beta sequences and from how often those sequences occurred across donors. An earlier analysis of roughly 580 of the donors used high-throughput TCR beta sequencing to judge whether each TCR beta V gene segment behaved as functional or pseudogenic. Donor age, sex, ethnicity and CMV serostatus were compiled together with the repertoire data. A later genetic analysis used genome-wide SNP genotypes for about 55% of the 666 donors, treating that subset as a discovery cohort. All discovery cohort repertoires had been generated using a single sequencing platform. HLA typing included class I and class II loci at four-digit resolution. The number of donors typed differed by locus, with roughly 620-630 for A, B, C, DRB1 and DQB1, roughly 520 for DQA1, approximately 570 for DPA1, and 472 for DPB1. About 5 DR-DQ haplotypes were handled as single units for association and clustering, since linkage in the cohort was strong. Across 398 genotyped donors of the cohort, an average of roughly 200,000 unique TCR beta nucleotide sequences per donor were sequenced, and roughly 17% of those sequences were non-productive.

Remarks on this clone: Its antigen is not yet known. The input lacks base qualities; no much larger clone sits a single base away.

The study at large found these results: Most TCR sequences were observed very rarely across donors, whereas some public TCRs were present in many individuals. The classifier was reported to diagnose cytomegalovirus status with high specificity and sensitivity in both the original cohort and the validation cohort. In a later analysis, most CMV-associated TCR beta chains were found to appear HLA-restricted, with HLA associations seemingly driven largely by CMV exposure. In the study, approximately 150 TCR beta chains were listed as associated with cytomegalovirus. Linkage disequilibrium might explain the correlated functional status among segregating V segments, but an unknown experimental factor could not be excluded. A further reported finding was that TCR beta sequences accurately predicted the HLA-A and HLA-B alleles for most subjects in the first cohort. In this cohort, only TCR beta chains were sequenced, and detectable features were limited by the absence of alpha or paired-chain data. At a false discovery rate of 0.05, a later analysis linked around 15,000 TCR beta sequences to specific HLA alleles. The authors suggested that the approach could potentially be extended to other disease states and immunological phenotypes. An earlier analysis of around 600 of the donors showed that most TCR beta V segments appeared in productive rearrangements either about 87% or about 30% of the time, which broadly matched IMGT annotations. A later analysis reported that several top co-occurrence clusters appeared linked to parvovirus B19, influenza, CMV and Epstein-Barr virus. Seventeen rarely observed V segments, including chromosome 9 orphons, were excluded from the earlier analysis of 550 to 700 of the donors because counts were too low. Three of the identified cytomegalovirus-associated TCR beta chains were confirmed in vitro to be specific for cytomegalovirus antigens. The only immune exposure information available for the cohort was CMV serostatus. The presence/absence analyses assumed that sequencing depth was roughly uniform across donors, and that assumption may not be true. The sequencing pipeline was judged likely to have produced a cluster of highly shared sequence variants as a technical artifact. A later genetic analysis associated a missense DCLRE1C variant with V-gene and J-gene trimming of TCR beta chains, and an independent cohort replicated the association. In a later analysis, HLA-associated TCR beta chains showed more clonal expansion and lower generation probabilities than non-associated chains that were equally common. HLA typing was unavailable for some donors at each locus, so association tests used only the typed subset. Some IMGT-functional V segments, including TRBV6-2 and TRBV6-3, could not be told apart with the 87-base-pair reads, so those segments were excluded. According to a later analysis, TCR association rates differed among HLA loci, with DRB1 alleles showing the most associated TCRs and HLA-C alleles showing the fewest. A later genetic analysis reported fewer N-insertions in productive TCRs among donors in an Asian-associated ancestry cluster than the approximately 670-donor mean. When HLA alleles, especially DR and DQ, strongly co-occurred, attributing TCR associations to individual alleles was difficult.

In total, 600 or so healthy bone marrow donors made up the cohort. All cohort members were sampled while nominally healthy, although unrecorded immune exposures were likely present. The donor tested CMV seronegative and was one of the 352 seronegative cohort members. A peripheral blood sample was collected from each donor, and TCR beta sequencing was performed on peripheral blood mononuclear cells. The Qiagen DNeasy Blood Extraction Kit was used to extract genomic DNA from the blood cell samples. The CDR3 contains 14 residues, cysteine and phenylalanine counted. Here the CDR3 DNA is all that survives: 42 bases in frame from base 1. The germline V gene encodes CDR1 SGHRS and CDR2 YFSETQ. After removal of 4 bases from V and 4 bases from J, the junction retains 3 bases not matched to a gene. The method behind the library was the immunoSEQ multiplex PCR assay. A mixture of 60 forward primers for TCR Vbeta segments and 13 reverse primers for TCR Jbeta segments was used in the multiplex PCR. A multiplex PCR assay on genomic DNA amplified the CDR3 region of rearranged TCR beta genes. Amplified TCR beta libraries were sequenced as 87-base-pair reads on the Illumina HiSeq System. The original methods were these. In a later analysis, some 80 million unique TCR beta chains were counted across the roughly 670 repertoires, and roughly 11 million of these chains were shared by at least two donors. Raw reads were error-corrected and collapsed into unique sequences with a nearest-neighbor algorithm that merged closely related sequences to remove PCR and sequencing errors. CDR3 sequences were aligned to IMGT reference sequences to assign V, D and J gene segments. For a sequence to be retained, a match of at least six nucleotides was required to both a V gene segment and a J gene segment. A rearrangement was called productive if the CDR3 had no stop codons and remained in frame with V and J, and every other rearrangement was called non-productive. Following IMGT convention, CDR3 was defined as the stretch from the second conserved V-encoded cysteine up to the conserved J-encoded phenylalanine. Sequences without an unambiguous match to a single V gene segment were excluded from the earlier analysis of almost 600 of the donors. An earlier analysis of 500 to 600 of the donors classified V segments as functional when productive rearrangements were above 56.7% and as segregating when the standard deviation between donors was above 5%. To diagnose cytomegalovirus status from the catalog of TCR beta chain sequences, a statistical classification framework was built. In a later analysis, TCR nucleotide sequences were compared against IMGT/GENE-DB human TR gene sequences so that V and J genes could be assigned. In a later analysis, CDR3 sequences and most-parsimonious VDJ recombination scenarios were assigned using the TCRdist pipeline. In a later analysis, each TCR beta chain was defined by its CDR3 amino acid sequence together with its V-gene family, and reads lacking a unique V-gene family were excluded. As a way to deal with suspected cross-contamination and a sequencing artifact, a later analysis dropped 640 or so nucleotide sequences that were highly shared and had low generation probability. For each public chain, a later analysis derived a clonal expansion index from normalized ranks of inferred template counts within each repertoire. In a later analysis, generation probabilities were computed using a VDJ recombination model fitted to out-of-frame rearrangements, and the results were checked against IGoR. In a later analysis, hypergeometric tests were used to score TCR-TCR, TCR-HLA and TCR-CMV co-occurrence, with a repertoire-size bias correction applied to TCR pairs. A later analysis estimated false discovery rates by permuting HLA or CMV assignments 20 times. In a later analysis, co-occurring TCRs were grouped using DBSCAN, with TCRdist sequence similarity added in when clustering inside HLA-allele-positive subsets. Repertoires with fewer than 30,000 or more than 120,000 public chains were left out of co-occurrence clustering, as were four to six repertoires with anomalous nucleotide sharing. TCRdb retrieved this table from immuneACCESS and kept in-frame rearrangements only. Not all clones are present; in checked studies, unresolved V genes account for under half, and no reason is known for the remainder. D and trimming come from the DNA, and the V and J calls and clone size come from that table. A total of approximately 170,000 clones appear in this sample, roughly 80% of them only once. The ten largest account for approximately 2.2% of the sample.

The sample comprised PBMCs. Recombination linked TRBV5-1 to TRBJ1-1; 11 bases in the middle match TRBD1. The sequence came from a male donor in good health and CMV-seronegative. In nucleotide form, the sequence is TGCGCCAGCAGCCCTGGGACAGGGGGCACTGAAGCTTTCTTT. It is translated as CASSPGTGGTEAFF.